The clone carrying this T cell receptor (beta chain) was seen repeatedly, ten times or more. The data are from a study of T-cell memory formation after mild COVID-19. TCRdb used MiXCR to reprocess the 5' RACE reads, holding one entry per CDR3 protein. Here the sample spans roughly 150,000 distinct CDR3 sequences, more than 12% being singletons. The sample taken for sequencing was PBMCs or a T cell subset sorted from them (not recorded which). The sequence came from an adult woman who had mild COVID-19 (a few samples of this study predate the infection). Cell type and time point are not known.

The CDR3 spells CASSARYNEQFF. CDR3 coding DNA: TGTGCCAGCAGCGCACGGTACAATGAGCAGTTCTTC. The chain has TRBV6-5 and TRBJ2-1; D ambiguous. V was trimmed by 6 bases and J by 4 bases, leaving 7 bases between them. Germline V lookup: CDR1 MNHEY, CDR2 SVGAGI. The CDR3 has 12 amino acids.